This TCR beta chain is from a study of molecular identifiers for immune sequencing clone quantification. Study-wide results and caveats: Shared barcodes on identical TCR molecules could underestimate the sizes of highly expanded clones. Over 98% of effector molecules, yet under 1% of naive-cell molecules, were held by clones above 20 RNA copies.

MiXCR, run by TCRdb on the PCR reads, gives a single entry per CDR3 protein. This table holds approximately 500,000 distinct CDR3 sequences, less than 30% found once. Note on this clonotype: Its target is not known.

Trimming left V 1 base short and J 0 bases short, with 7 bases between. The CDR3 sequence is 16 residues long. Germline loops: CDR1 SEHNR, CDR2 FQNEAQ (reference sequence). Sequencing was performed on naive CD8+ T cells from blood, with Jurkat cell RNA spiked in. Subset noted: FACS-sorted CD8+CD4-CCR7+CD45RA+ naive T cells. The TCR originated in a human donor in good health. Some libraries in this study had Jurkat cell RNA spiked in. The V gene is TRBV7-9, the J gene TRBJ2-6; D call uncertain. CDR3 sequence (DNA): TGTGCCAGCAGCTTAGACTGGGGCTCTGGGGCCAACGTCCTGACTTTC. It codes for CASSLDWGSGANVLTF.